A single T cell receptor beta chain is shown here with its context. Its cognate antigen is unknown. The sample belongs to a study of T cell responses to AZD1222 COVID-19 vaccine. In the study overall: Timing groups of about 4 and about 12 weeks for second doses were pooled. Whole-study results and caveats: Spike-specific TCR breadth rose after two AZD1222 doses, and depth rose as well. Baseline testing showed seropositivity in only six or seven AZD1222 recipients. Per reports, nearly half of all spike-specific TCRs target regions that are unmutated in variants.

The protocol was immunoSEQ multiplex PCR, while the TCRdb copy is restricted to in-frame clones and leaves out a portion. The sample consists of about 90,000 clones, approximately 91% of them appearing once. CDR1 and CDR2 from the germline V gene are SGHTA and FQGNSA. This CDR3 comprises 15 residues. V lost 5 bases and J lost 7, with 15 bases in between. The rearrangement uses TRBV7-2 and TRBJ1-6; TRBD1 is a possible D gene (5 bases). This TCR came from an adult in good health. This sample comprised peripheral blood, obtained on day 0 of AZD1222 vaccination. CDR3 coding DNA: TGTGCCAGCAGCCCTAGTGGGGGAGTAAATTCACCCCTCCACTTT. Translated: CASSPSGGVNSPLHF. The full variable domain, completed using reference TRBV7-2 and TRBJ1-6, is GAGVSQSPSNKVTEKGKDVELRCDPISGHTALYWYRQSLGQGLEFLIYFQGNSAPDKSGLPSDRFSAERTGGSVSTLTIQRTQQEDSAVYLCASSPSGGVNSPLHFGNGTRLTVT.